This T cell receptor beta chain was retrieved from a study of beta chain features in type 1 diabetes listed by TCRdb under 2018. For the study in its entirety: Mean age, gender distribution, total cell number and subset yield were not different between patients and healthy donors. A total of about 100 million sorted cells were examined across all samples, and RNA yield correlated strongly with the number of cells per subset. In the study, TCRB repertoires of sorted circulating CD4+ T cell subsets from recently diagnosed type 1 diabetes patients were compared with those of matched healthy donors. Whereas all 28 donors provided naive and central memory subsets, regulatory and stem cell-like memory subsets were isolated from just 8 patients and roughly 8 healthy donors.

Study-level results and caveats: A moderate but significant shortening of TCRB CDR3 length was observed in type 1 diabetes patients in all four CD4+ subsets. Because cDNA rather than genomic DNA was sequenced, highly expressing activated cells could have been over-represented, although no difference in activation and CD3 levels was found between groups. HLA sub-analyses involved small numbers of individuals, so any influence of HLA type on TCRB rearrangement remained unresolved. Shorter templates might be favored by PCR, yet because patient and control samples were amplified and corrected together, any such skew would affect both groups equally. Patients with type 1 diabetes made fewer insertions and deleted more nucleotides at VDJ recombination sites, implying thymic rearrangement abnormalities. Naive, central memory and regulatory TCRB repertoires appeared to be more alike among patients than among healthy donors.

This clone showed up just a few times. It lacks a known antigen. The input lacks base qualities; no much larger clone sits a single base away. All of the isolated RNA was reverse transcribed with the High Capacity cDNA Reverse Transcription Kit, so expressed TCRB transcripts were sequenced. For stem cell-like memory T cell samples, survey-depth immunoSEQ sequencing was used, averaging about 1 million total reads per sample. After sorted cells were lysed in RLT buffer, RNA was extracted with DNase-treated RNeasy Micro or Mini kits, with the choice depending on cell number. To prevent cross-contamination, each cell subset was processed individually, whereas patient and healthy donor samples were processed jointly. The immunoSEQ multiplex PCR was used to amplify TCRB sequences from cDNA, yielding 87-bp fragments that span the CDR3 region. Amplicons were sequenced on the Illumina HiSeq platform. The original methods were these. Synthetic template baselines were used to correct PCR bias computationally, reads within Hamming distance 2 were collapsed, and singletons that could not be merged were discarded. Reads were aligned against IMGT to assign V, D and J genes, CDR3 length and insertions or deletions at six rearrangement sites. Within each subset, clonotype counts were normalized to the number of sorted cells before true diversity and Gini coefficients were calculated with the tcR R package. The overlap coefficient, calculated on TCRB nucleotide sequences, was used to quantify repertoire sharing. TCRdb's version of the immuneACCESS table is confined to in-frame rearrangements and falls short of the full clone set. An unresolved V gene accounts for under half of the shortfall where checked; the remainder is of unknown origin. The V and J calls and clone size were taken over from that table, and D and trimming were inferred from the DNA. This sample comprises over 65,000 clones, about 32% of them detected only once. 0.45% to 0.55% of the sample rests with the top ten.

Each donor gave one peripheral blood draw, roughly 110 mL on average, collected into heparinised tubes. Naive, central memory, regulatory and stem cell-like memory CD4+ T cells were sorted on a BD FACSAria II using a panel including CD45RO, CCR7, CD25, CD127, CD95 and CD27. Every sorted population had a purity above 95%. Right away, PBMCs were isolated by Lymphoprep density gradient centrifugation and were stained directly, with no culture step. To minimize batch effects, samples were stained and sorted in pairs, one healthy donor with one patient per experiment. The CDR3 runs 13 amino acids, cysteine and phenylalanine included. CDR3 DNA is the only sequence kept; it has 39 bases, read in frame from the first base. The V end loses 5 bases and the J end loses 4 bases, and a stretch of 12 bases separates them. From a lookup of the germline V gene, CDR1 and CDR2 are MDHEN and SYDVKM.

The chain is assembled from TRBV28 and TRBJ2-7, with a weak D call of TRBD1 (6 bases match). The receptor comes from a woman in her late teens or twenties in good health. The specimen sequenced was stem cell memory CD4+ T cells from blood. The intended sense of this specimen's cell subset or site label: stem cell-like memory CD4+ T cells. The CDR3 protein: CASSMGHRYEQYF. The DNA sequence is TGTGCCAGCAGTATGGGACATAGGTACGAGCAGTACTTC. Beyond the CDR3, the reference TRBV28 and TRBJ2-7 genes provide the residues; the full variable domain reads: DVKVTQSSRYLVKRTGEKVFLECVQDMDHENMFWYRQDPGLGLRLIYFSYDVKMKEKGDIPEGYSVSREKKERFSLILESASTNQTSMYLCASSMGHRYEQYFGPGTRLTVT.